One sample yielded the 13 T cell receptor beta chains listed below, sequenced in a study of T cell repertoires and HLA-DP antigens. Data came from immunoSEQ multiplex PCR; TCRdb stores just in-frame clones and leaves some out. Here the sample spans 75,000 to 90,000 clones, approximately 86% being singletons. Their antigens remain unidentified. Sequenced material: CD4+ T cells from PBMCs. The source of these receptors is a man in his fifties or sixties in good health and CMV-seronegative.

This chain joins TRBV6-6 and TRBJ1-1; 8 positions agree with TRBD1. After removal of 7 bases from V and 6 bases from J, the junction contained 10 bases not matched to a gene. The CDR3 runs to 14 residues. CDR1 is MNHNY, CDR2 SVGAGI, per germline (reference sequence). The CDR3 sequence: CASTRDRGQAEAFF. In nucleotides, the CDR3 is TGTGCCAGCACCCGAGACAGGGGACAAGCTGAAGCTTTCTTT.

The chain joins TRBV7-8 to TRBJ1-2, with D maybe TRBD1 (6 bases). V lost 2 bases and J 5 bases, leaving 15 bases between the germline ends. The CDR3 runs 15 residues. CDR1 and CDR2 (germline): SGHVS, FQNEAQ. As DNA, the CDR3 is TGTGCCAGCAGCTTAAACACAGGGAGTAGGTATGGCTACACCTTC. Translating it yields CASSLNTGSRYGYTF.

The chain recombines TRBV6-6 with TRBJ1-3; D not certain. Per the germline V gene, CDR1 is MNHNY and CDR2 is SVGAGI (reference sequence). V was trimmed by 4 bases and J by 8 bases, leaving 9 bases between them. The CDR3 length is 12 residues. The DNA for the CDR3 is TGTGCCAGCAGTTGGTCTGAAGACACCATATATTTT. The encoded protein is CASSWSEDTIYF.

Of note for this clone: The identical CDR3 is also encoded by other nucleotide sequences in the sample. V is TRBV18 and J is TRBJ2-7, with 8 bases lining up with TRBD1. J was trimmed by 1 base and V by 3 bases; bases with no gene match: 2. Germline CDR1 KGHSH, CDR2 LQKENI. This CDR3 is built from 14 residues. CDR3 sequence (DNA): TGTGCCAGCTCACCCGGGACAGGTTCCTACGAGCAGTACTTC. Translation: CASSPGTGSYEQYF.

The CDR3 loop is CASSQGVAGTYEQYF. The DNA for the CDR3 is TGCGCCAGCAGCCAAGGGGTTGCCGGGACCTACGAGCAGTACTTC. This rearrangement joins TRBV4-3 to TRBJ2-7; weak D call: TRBD2 (5 bases). The V and J ends lost 1 base and 2 bases respectively, with 12 bases between them. CDR1 is LGHNA and CDR2 is YSLEER in the germline V gene. The CDR3 spans 15 residues.

The V call is TRBV9, the J call TRBJ2-2; D is ambiguous. The CDR3 covers 12 residues. Trimming took off 0 bases at V and 7 bases at J, with 4 bases between the two ends. Germline V gene lookup returns CDR1 SGDLS and CDR2 YYNGEE. In DNA, the CDR3 is TGTGCCAGCAGCGTAGCTTTCGGGGAGCTGTTTTTT. It specifies CASSVAFGELFF.

CDR3 coding DNA: TGTGCCAGCTCACCCCGGTCCGTATCACCCCTCCACTTT. Its protein is CASSPRSVSPLHF. This sequence joins TRBV18 and TRBJ1-6; D remains ambiguous. V was trimmed by 3 bases and J by 10 bases, leaving 10 bases between them. This CDR3 region has 13 residues. Per the germline V gene, CDR1 is KGHSH and CDR2 is LQKENI.

This clone showed up just a few times. This chain uses TRBV19 with TRBJ1-1, with unresolved D. The CDR3 length is 12 residues. Trimming left V 4 bases short and J 5 bases short, with 8 bases between. CDR1 is LNHDA and CDR2 is SQIVND in the germline V gene (reference sequence). CDR3 in amino acids: CASSKMGTEAFF. Here the CDR3 DNA reads TGTGCCAGTAGTAAAATGGGGACTGAAGCTTTCTTT.

This clone was observed a handful of times. The CDR3 loop is CASSLVGRGAKNIQYF. CDR3 DNA sequence: TGCGCCAGCAGCTTGGTCGGCCGGGGAGCCAAAAACATTCAGTACTTC. The chain combines TRBV5-1 with TRBJ2-4; D possibly corresponds to TRBD2 (5 bases). The length of the CDR3 is 16 residues. Trimming removed 0 bases at V and 0 bases at J, with 10 bases between. The germline CDR1 and CDR2 sequences are SGHRS and YFSETQ.

This clone showed up just once. The chain combines TRBV7-9 with TRBJ1-3; D perhaps matches TRBD1 (5 bases). CDR3 length equals 19 residues. Germline-derived CDR1 and CDR2 are SEHNR and FQNEAQ (reference sequence). V lost 6 bases and J 0 bases, leaving 24 bases between the germline ends. CDR3 in DNA: TGTGCCAGCAGGCACCTAAGGGTCAGGGAGGGAAGCTCTGGAAACACCATATATTTT. As protein: CASRHLRVREGSSGNTIYF.

The rearrangement joins TRBV5-1 to TRBJ2-1; 9 bases agree with TRBD2. The CDR3 contains 16 residues. From germline, CDR1 is SGHRS and CDR2 YFSETQ. The J segment lost 9 bases and the V segment lost 6 bases, leaving 16 bases of the junction unmatched. The CDR3 here is CASTSSGNLVISEQFF. The DNA for the CDR3 is TGCGCCAGCACCTCTAGCGGGAATCTCGTTATATCTGAGCAGTTCTTC.

This chain links TRBV28 with TRBJ2-3; unclear D gene. The length of the CDR3 is 13 residues. V dropped 3 bases and J dropped 6 bases, with 10 bases sitting between them. In germline, CDR1 is MDHEN, CDR2 SYDVKM. In DNA form, the CDR3 reads TGTGCCAGCAGTTTGCGTATCGGGGATACGCAGTATTTT. The encoded protein is CASSLRIGDTQYF.

This chain connects TRBV7-2 to TRBJ2-7; 9 positions agree with TRBD1. The V gene's germline CDR1 is SGHTA and CDR2 FQGNSA. The V segment lost 0 bases and the J segment 9 bases; nucleotides outside the gene matches: 18. The CDR3 loop spans 18 amino acids. In nucleotides, the CDR3 is TGTGCCAGCAGCTTAGCGGCGCTCGTGGGACAGGGTCGTACAGCGCAGTACTTC. The encoded protein is CASSLAALVGQGRTAQYF. Full variable domain (missing parts from reference TRBV7-2 and TRBJ2-7): GAGVSQSPSNKVTEKGKDVELRCDPISGHTALYWYRQSLGQGLEFLIYFQGNSAPDKSGLPSDRFSAERTGGSVSTLTIQRTQQEDSAVYLCASSLAALVGQGRTAQYFGPGTRLTVT.